This T cell receptor beta chain was observed in a study of Graves' ophthalmopathy and Graves' hyperthyroidism. The trim removed 1 base at V and 4 bases at J, leaving 6 bases unmatched. The length of the CDR3 is 15 residues. Germline lookup yields CDR1 SEHNR and CDR2 FQNEAQ (reference sequence). This clonotype was counted ten times or more. The antigen is unknown. Scientists amplified the TCR beta CDR3 regions from RNA transcripts. First-round RT-PCR relied on HTBI primers, and a second-round multiplex PCR came next. MiXCR was run by TCRdb on the multiplex PCR reads, yielding one entry per CDR3 protein. The table includes some 380,000 distinct CDR3 sequences, less than 20% detected once. Points from the study as a whole: Blood also harbored most expanded thyroid clonotypes above 0.001 frequency.

Source material: peripheral blood. This chain joins TRBV7-9 and TRBJ1-1, with 7 bases lining up with TRBD1. The receptor comes from a woman aged 18-29 years with stable Graves' hyperthyroidism. CDR3 sequence: CASSLGRDRLTEAFF. Here the CDR3 DNA reads TGTGCCAGCAGCTTAGGCAGGGACAGACTCACTGAAGCTTTCTTT.